A single T cell receptor beta chain is shown here with its context. The data were produced by immunoSEQ multiplex PCR, yet TCRdb's version contains in-frame clones alone and is incomplete. This table holds about 180,000 clones, approximately 92% found once. This sample stems from a study of control samples from healthy donors and cancer patients. Germline V CDR1 and CDR2: ENHRY, SYGVKD. V lost 4 bases, J lost 5 bases, and 10 bases lay in between. The CDR3 sequence is 13 residues long. Input material: blood. This receptor was obtained from a woman between 40 and 55 years old in good health. This sequence joins TRBV10-3 and TRBJ2-3, with D perhaps matching TRBD1 or TRBD2 (6 bases each). This chain's CDR3 is CAISGGAGDTQYF. Written as DNA, the CDR3 is TGTGCCATCAGTGGGGGGGCGGGAGATACGCAGTATTTT.